This T cell receptor (beta chain) was observed in a study of blood T cell repertoires in COVID-19. In the study overall: The United States, Italy and Spain were the sources of the acute and convalescent COVID-19 samples.

In the study's own analysis: The authors estimated nucleated cell counts from reference gene primer amplification. The protocol was immunoSEQ multiplex PCR, while the TCRdb copy is restricted to in-frame clones and leaves out a portion. V, J and clone size derive from that table, while D and trimming were established from the DNA sequence. In the table there are 95,000 to 150,000 clones, roughly 70% of which are singletons. This clone has ten or more counts. This CDR3 has 15 residues. J was trimmed by 8 bases and V by 0 bases; bases with no gene match: 10. Germline V CDR1 and CDR2: SGDLS, YYNGEE. The chain links TRBV9 to TRBJ1-1, with 7 bases aligning to TRBD1. Sequenced material: peripheral blood. The clonotype originates from a human donor with acute or convalescent COVID-19. The donor label of this sample is uncertain. CDR3 in DNA: TGTGCCAGCAGCGTAGGCTGGCGCGGAGGGGGCGAAGCTTTCTTT. As protein: CASSVGWRGGGEAFF.